This record concerns one T cell receptor beta chain sequence. Antigen: not known. This specimen comes from a study of vaccination and CD4 T cells after COVID-19. Looking at the study overall: Median time from second vaccine dose to sampling was just over 70 days (14 to 241). Overlapping peptides covering the spike proteins of SARS-CoV-2, HCoV-NL63, HCoV-OC43 and HCoV-229E were added to stimulate cells.

The treatment denotes: roughly 10-day PBMC culture with coronavirus spike peptide pools or control peptides (ViraFEST assay). Expanded clonotypes were found by TCR sequencing after peptide-pool stimulation (ViraFEST). About 1.8 million PBMCs per well were cultured with roughly 9.2 IU/ml IL-2 and about 11 ug/ml peptide pools. V was clipped by 2 bases and J by 4 bases, with 11 bases between them. This CDR3 is 14 amino acids long. Germline V gene data show CDR1 as MNHEY and CDR2 as SVGAGI. Cultured CD4+ T-cell DNA underwent Oncomine TCR Beta short-read sequencing. TCRdb used MiXCR to reprocess the PCR reads, holding one entry per CDR3 protein. The data show more than 3,000 distinct CDR3 sequences, roughly 17% seen once.

The sample consisted of CD4+ T cells from blood, cultured in vitro. V is TRBV6-5 and J is TRBJ2-5, with D tentatively TRBD1 or TRBD2 (6 bases each). The receptor comes from a human donor who had recovered from COVID-19. The CDR3 is CASSYGGGRETQYF. The CDR3, as DNA: TGTGCCAGCAGTTACGGAGGGGGGAGAGAGACCCAGTACTTC.